This is a list of T cell receptor beta chains from one sample in a study of T cells in narcolepsy. Repertoires were generated with immunoSEQ multiplex PCR, while TCRdb's copy carries only in-frame clones and drops some. Counted here are around 30,000 clones, around four fifths occurring once; the ten biggest clones make up approximately 2.5%. Sequencing was done on a sample of CD45RA- memory CD4+ T cells from PBMCs. All receptors come from a human donor with narcolepsy. CDR3s include the opening cysteine and the closing phenylalanine or tryptophan. A D gene is named only where the DNA matches it firmly. Not every row has a clone size; where given, it reads once, few, many or a size class.

>18|TRBJ2-7|TRBV5-1|NA|TRBD2
CASSPSTSGASFYYEQYF
TGCGCCAGCAGCCCATCGACTAGCGGGGCATCCTTCTACTACGAGCAGTACTTC
>15|TRBJ1-4|TRBV14|NA|NA
CASSQDWGGGEKLFF
TGTGCCAGCAGCCAAGATTGGGGGGGCGGAGAAAAACTGTTTTTT
>12|TRBJ2-7|TRBV11-2|NA|NA
CASSLFPYEQYF
TGTGCCAGCAGCTTGTTCCCCTACGAGCAGTACTTC
>13|TRBJ1-4|TRBV7-9|NA|NA
CASRLSLGEKLFF
TGTGCCAGCAGACTCAGCCTGGGGGAAAAACTGTTTTTT
>17|TRBJ1-3|TRBV15|NA|TRBD1
CATSVDREPLSGNTIYF
TGTGCCACCAGCGTCGACAGGGAACCTCTCTCTGGAAACACCATATATTTT
>16|TRBJ2-7|TRBV19|NA|NA
CASSSGQSRRLVEQYF
TGTGCCAGTAGTAGTGGGCAATCACGGAGGCTAGTCGAGCAGTACTTC
>15|TRBJ2-3|TRBV7-9|NA|NA
CASSLGGGLTDTQYF
TGTGCCAGCAGCTTAGGTGGGGGTCTCACAGATACGCAGTATTTT
>15|TRBJ1-1|TRBV19|few|NA
CASSLKYMQNTEAFF
TGTGCCAGTAGTCTCAAATATATGCAGAACACTGAAGCTTTCTTT
>15|TRBJ1-4|TRBV15|NA|NA
CATSRNREGVEKLFF
TGTGCCACCAGCAGAAACAGGGAGGGGGTAGAAAAACTGTTTTTT
>12|TRBJ1-2|TRBV7-2|once|NA
CASSLPTSGYTF
TGTGCCAGCAGCTTACCCACGAGTGGCTACACCTTC
>15|TRBJ2-7|TRBV5-1|NA|NA
CASSSEAGIPYEQYF
TGCGCCAGCAGCTCCGAGGCGGGGATCCCCTACGAGCAGTACTTC
>16|TRBJ2-1|TRBV5-1|NA|TRBD2
CASSWDSGGAFNEQFF
TGCGCCAGCAGCTGGGATAGCGGGGGGGCCTTTAATGAGCAGTTCTTC
>15|TRBJ1-2|TRBV9|NA|TRBD1
CASSYGDSQGNGYTF
TGTGCCAGCAGCTACGGGGACAGTCAGGGTAATGGCTACACCTTC
>14|TRBJ2-1|TRBV7-3|NA|TRBD2
CASSSTAGGREQFF
TGTGCCAGCAGCTCCACCGCGGGGGGGCGGGAGCAGTTCTTC
>15|TRBJ1-3|TRBV5-4|NA|TRBD1
CASSLAGGTRNTIYF
TGTGCCAGCAGCTTGGCAGGGGGGACTCGAAACACCATATATTTT
>13|TRBJ1-1|TRBV7-9|once|TRBD1
CASIQGGATEAFF
TGTGCCAGCATCCAGGGGGGGGCCACTGAAGCTTTCTTT
>18|TRBJ1-6|TRBV7-3|NA|NA
CASSLMGTRSSYNSPLHF
TGTGCCAGCAGCTTAATGGGGACACGCAGCTCCTATAATTCACCCCTCCACTTT
>22|TRBJ1-6|TRBV14|NA|NA
CASSKALSPTAALSSYNSPLHF
TGTGCCAGCAGCAAAGCCTTGAGTCCGACAGCGGCCCTCAGCTCCTATAATTCACCCCTCCACTTT
>15|TRBJ2-2|TRBV4-3|NA|NA
CASSQDGTNTGELFF
TGCGCCAGCAGCCAAGATGGGACCAACACCGGGGAGCTGTTTTTT
>14|TRBJ1-1|TRBV28|NA|NA
CASSLSGSGTEAFF
TGTGCCAGCAGTTTATCAGGGTCGGGCACTGAAGCTTTCTTT
>14|TRBJ2-3|TRBV18|NA|NA
CASSLSSVSDTQYF
TGTGCCAGCTCACTGTCTAGTGTCTCAGATACGCAGTATTTT
>14|TRBJ1-2|TRBV15|NA|NA
CATSRDYSSDGYTF
TGTGCCACCAGCAGGGACTACAGCTCGGATGGCTACACCTTC
>13|TRBJ2-2|TRBV11-2|NA|NA
CASSLRRTGELFF
TGTGCCAGCAGCTTGAGGCGCACCGGGGAGCTGTTTTTT
>13|TRBJ2-1|TRBV2|NA|NA
CASSVRGGNEQFF
TGTGCCAGCAGCGTCAGGGGGGGCAATGAGCAGTTCTTC
>15|TRBJ1-6|TRBV5-8|NA|TRBD1
CASSTGTVTDSPLHF
TGTGCCAGCAGCACGGGGACAGTTACAGATTCACCCCTCCACTTT
>14|TRBJ1-6|TRBV2|NA|TRBD1
CAFLLRDSNSPLHF
TGTGCCTTCCTGCTCCGGGACAGTAATTCACCCCTCCACTTT
>12|TRBJ2-5|TRBV27|NA|NA
CASSSQRETQYF
TGTGCCAGCAGTTCGCAACGGGAGACCCAGTACTTC
>15|TRBJ2-3|TRBV4-2|NA|TRBD1
CASSQGDRVYNTQYF
TGTGCCAGCAGCCAAGGGGACAGGGTCTACAATACGCAGTATTTT
>13|TRBJ1-1|TRBV25-1|NA|NA
CASSERFDTEAFF
TGTGCCAGCAGTGAAAGGTTTGACACTGAAGCTTTCTTT
>13|TRBJ2-7|TRBV19|NA|NA
CASRIQGSREQYF
TGTGCCAGTAGGATACAGGGCTCTCGGGAGCAGTACTTC
>13|TRBJ1-5|TRBV5-6|NA|NA
CASSLNRDQPQHF
TGTGCCAGCAGCTTAAACAGGGACCAGCCCCAGCATTTT